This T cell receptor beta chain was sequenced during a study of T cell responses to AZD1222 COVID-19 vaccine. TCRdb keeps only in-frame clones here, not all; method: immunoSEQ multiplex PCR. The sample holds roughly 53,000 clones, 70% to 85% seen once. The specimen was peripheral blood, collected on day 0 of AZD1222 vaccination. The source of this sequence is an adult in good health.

The CDR3 loop reads CASSAGQGFSPLHF. As DNA, the CDR3 is TGTGCCAGTAGCGCCGGACAGGGGTTTTCACCCCTCCACTTT. The rearrangement uses TRBV19 and TRBJ1-6; 9 bases are shared with TRBD1. The CDR3 is made up of 14 amino acids. CDR1 LNHDA and CDR2 SQIVND come from the germline V gene (reference sequence). J gave up 9 bases and V 6 bases, and 6 bases lay outside the gene matches.